This entry lists 14 T cell receptor beta chains sequenced from one sample in a study of shared clonotypes between healthy human individuals. The protocol was immunoSEQ multiplex PCR, while the TCRdb copy is restricted to in-frame clones and leaves out a portion. This sample yields more than 900,000 clones, of which about four fifths are seen a single time; 0.6% to 0.7% belongs to the top ten. Sample: memory CD4+ T cells from PBMCs. The subset: CD45RA-negative fraction. The receptors were sampled from a man aged 18 to 35 in good health. Some clones in this sample may be carry-over from other donors' samples.

Concerning this clone: Possible read error: a much larger clone is one base away. This chain uses TRBV6-1 with TRBJ2-5; TRBD2 might be the D (5 bases). The CDR3 has 14 amino acids. Trimming shortened V by 4 bases and J by 9 bases, and 18 bases separated the two germline ends. Germline assignment: CDR1 MNHNS and CDR2 SASEGT. The CDR3 region is CASSGAVYLSSQYF. The CDR3, as DNA: TGTGCCAGCAGTGGAGCGGTCTACCTAAGCTCCCAGTACTTC.

This clone has just one count. This chain links TRBV2 with TRBJ1-4, with D tentatively TRBD1 (5 bases). The CDR3 has 14 amino acids. The V and J ends lost 5 bases and 5 bases respectively, with 12 bases between them. From germline, CDR1 is SNHLY and CDR2 FYNNEI. CDR3 amino acids: CASSRSTVNEKLFF. CDR3 in DNA: TGTGCCAGCAGTCGTTCGACAGTCAATGAAAAACTGTTTTTT.

This clone was counted a few times. V usage is TRBV29-1 and J usage is TRBJ1-1; D remains unclear. Germline CDR1 is SQVTM and CDR2 is ANQGSEA. V lost 4 bases, J lost 0 bases, and 18 bases lay in between. The CDR3 covers 16 residues. The CDR3 loop is CSVGLRERALNTEAFF. CDR3 coding DNA: TGCAGCGTTGGTCTGAGGGAGCGGGCCCTGAACACTGAAGCTTTCTTT.

This clone was picked up a small number of times. This sample also contains other DNA sequences that code for the same CDR3. The J gene is TRBJ1-1, the V gene TRBV9; 10 bases line up with TRBD1. CDR1 is SGDLS and CDR2 is YYNGEE in the germline V gene. The CDR3 loop spans 14 amino acids. Losses at the gene ends were 5 bases for V and 2 bases for J; bases not matched to a gene: 3. The DNA for the CDR3 is TGTGCCAGCAGTACGACAGGGGGCAACACTGAAGCTTTCTTT. Translated: CASSTTGGNTEAFF.

In the case of this clone: Other DNA sequences in this specimen translate into the identical CDR3. This chain uses TRBV18 with TRBJ2-7; D is ambiguous. V was pared by 1 base and J by 5 bases, with 6 bases between. This CDR3 has 12 amino acids. Germline assignment: CDR1 KGHSH and CDR2 LQKENI. CDR3 sequence: CASSPLRNEQYF. DNA for the CDR3: TGTGCCAGCTCACCACTTCGGAACGAGCAGTACTTC.

The chain is built from TRBV7-9 and TRBJ2-7; D possibly matches TRBD1 or TRBD2 (5 bases each). The V gene lost 5 bases and the J gene lost 5 bases, with 13 bases spanning the gap. Germline assignment: CDR1 SEHNR and CDR2 FQNEAQ (reference sequence). The CDR3 covers 13 residues. This CDR3 reads CASSPPLGDEQYF. CDR3 sequence (DNA): TGTGCCAGCAGCCCCCCGCTGGGGGACGAGCAGTACTTC.

This clone was recorded at least ten times. The chain employs TRBV11-2 and TRBJ2-2; D not resolved. V was shortened by 7 bases and J by 4 bases, with 16 bases between the two germline ends. Looked up from germline, CDR1 is SGHAT and CDR2 is FQNNGV. This CDR3 has 15 amino acids. The CDR3 is CASTMTSSSTGELFF. CDR3 sequence (DNA): TGTGCCAGCACCATGACTTCTTCGAGCACCGGGGAGCTGTTTTTT.

This clone was seen a handful of times. The chain has TRBV27 and TRBJ1-5, with no clear D. CDR1 MNHEY and CDR2 SMNVEV come from the germline V gene (reference sequence). V was shortened by 2 bases and J by 9 bases, with 11 bases between the two germline ends. This CDR3 comprises 13 residues. The chain's CDR3 is CASSLLGGRPQHF. The CDR3 DNA follows: TGTGCCAGCAGTTTACTGGGTGGTCGGCCCCAGCATTTT.

A word on this clone: Other DNA sequences in this sample translate to the same CDR3. The rearrangement uses TRBV19 and TRBJ2-3, with 8 bases lining up with TRBD2. From germline, CDR1 is LNHDA and CDR2 SQIVND (reference sequence). This CDR3 comprises 15 residues. The trim removed 3 bases at V and 2 bases at J, leaving 4 bases unmatched. In DNA form, the CDR3 reads TGTGCCAGTAGTATCTCTAGCGGGTTCACAGATACGCAGTATTTT. Translation gives CASSISSGFTDTQYF.

With regard to this clone: Other DNA variants within this sample encode the same CDR3. This chain joins TRBV5-1 and TRBJ2-5, with TRBD1 identical over 7 bases. Germline CDR1 and CDR2: SGHRS and YFSETQ. Germline trimming cut 4 bases from V and 3 bases from J; bases unmatched to any gene: 3. The CDR3 runs 13 residues. The CDR3 region has the DNA TGCGCCAGCAGCCCAACAGGGGAAGAGACCCAGTACTTC. Encoded protein: CASSPTGEETQYF.

This chain links TRBV5-4 with TRBJ2-1, with D possibly matching TRBD2 (5 bases). The CDR3 covers 13 residues. The V and J ends lost 3 bases and 5 bases respectively, with 9 bases between them. In germline, CDR1 is SGHNT, CDR2 YYREEE (reference sequence). DNA of the CDR3: TGTGCCAGCAGCTCTCTACTAGACAATGAGCAGTTCTTC. Its translation: CASSSLLDNEQFF.

The rearrangement links TRBV5-4 to TRBJ2-1, with 7 nucleotides matching TRBD2. V lost 4 bases to trimming and J lost 5 bases; unmatched junction nucleotides: 9. Germline CDR1 and CDR2: SGHNT and YYREEE (reference sequence). The CDR3 runs 15 residues. CDR3 DNA: TGTGCCAGCAGCCCTAGAGCGGGAAGCGACAATGAGCAGTTCTTC. This gives the protein CASSPRAGSDNEQFF.

This clone turned up a few times. The chain combines TRBV6-1 with TRBJ2-7; possible D gene TRBD1, 5 bases. Germline CDR1 is MNHNS and CDR2 is SASEGT. The CDR3 consists of 12 residues. The V end was cut by 3 bases, the J end by 3 bases, with 6 bases between. The CDR3 protein is CASSDRVYEQYF. The CDR3 DNA reads as TGTGCCAGCAGTGACAGGGTCTACGAGCAGTACTTC.

About this clone: Additional DNA sequences in this sample encode the identical CDR3. The chain recombines TRBV9 with TRBJ2-5, with TRBD2 as a possible D gene (5 bases). Trimming took off 0 bases at V and 5 bases at J, with 11 bases between the two ends. Germline V gene sequence: CDR1 SGDLS, CDR2 YYNGEE. The CDR3 sequence is 14 residues long. The CDR3 sequence is CASSVGLAEETQYF. CDR3 DNA: TGTGCCAGCAGCGTAGGTCTAGCAGAGGAGACCCAGTACTTC.